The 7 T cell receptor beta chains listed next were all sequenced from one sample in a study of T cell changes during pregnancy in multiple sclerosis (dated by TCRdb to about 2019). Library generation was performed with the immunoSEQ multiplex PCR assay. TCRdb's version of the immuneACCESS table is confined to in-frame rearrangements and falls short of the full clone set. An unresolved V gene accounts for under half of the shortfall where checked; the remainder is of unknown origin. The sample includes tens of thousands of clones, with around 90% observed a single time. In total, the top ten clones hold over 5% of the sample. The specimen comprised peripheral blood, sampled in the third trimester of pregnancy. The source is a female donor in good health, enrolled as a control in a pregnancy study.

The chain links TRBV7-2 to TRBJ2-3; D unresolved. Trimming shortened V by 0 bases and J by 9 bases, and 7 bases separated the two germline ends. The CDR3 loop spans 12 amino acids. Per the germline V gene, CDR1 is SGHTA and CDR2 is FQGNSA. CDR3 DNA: TGTGCCAGCAGCTTAGCTCTGGGCACGCAGTATTTT. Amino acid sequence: CASSLALGTQYF.

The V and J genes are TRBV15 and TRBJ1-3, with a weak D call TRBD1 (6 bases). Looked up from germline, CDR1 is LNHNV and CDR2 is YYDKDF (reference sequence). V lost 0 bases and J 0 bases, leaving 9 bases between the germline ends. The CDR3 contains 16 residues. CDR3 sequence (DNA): TGTGCCACCAGCAGAGATCGAGGGGGCTCTGGAAACACCATATATTTT. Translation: CATSRDRGGSGNTIYF.

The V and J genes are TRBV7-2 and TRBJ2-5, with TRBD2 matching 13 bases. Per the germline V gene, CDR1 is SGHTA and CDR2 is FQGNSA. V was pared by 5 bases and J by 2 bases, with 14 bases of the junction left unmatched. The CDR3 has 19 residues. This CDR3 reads CASSRPELAGGPWQETQYF. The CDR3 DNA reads TGTGCCAGCAGCCGACCAGAACTAGCGGGGGGGCCCTGGCAAGAGACCCAGTACTTC.

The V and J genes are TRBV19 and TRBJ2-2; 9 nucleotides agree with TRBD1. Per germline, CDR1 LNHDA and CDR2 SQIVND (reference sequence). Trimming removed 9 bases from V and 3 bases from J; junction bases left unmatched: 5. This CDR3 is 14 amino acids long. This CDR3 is CASQGQGHTGELFF. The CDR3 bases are TGTGCCAGCCAGGGACAGGGTCACACCGGGGAGCTGTTTTTT.

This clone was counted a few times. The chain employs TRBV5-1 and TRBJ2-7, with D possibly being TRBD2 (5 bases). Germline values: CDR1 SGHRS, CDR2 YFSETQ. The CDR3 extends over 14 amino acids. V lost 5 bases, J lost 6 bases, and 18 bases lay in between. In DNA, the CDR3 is TGCGCCAGCAGTAAGGAGTGGGAGTCTTCCGAGCAGTACTTC. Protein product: CASSKEWESSEQYF.

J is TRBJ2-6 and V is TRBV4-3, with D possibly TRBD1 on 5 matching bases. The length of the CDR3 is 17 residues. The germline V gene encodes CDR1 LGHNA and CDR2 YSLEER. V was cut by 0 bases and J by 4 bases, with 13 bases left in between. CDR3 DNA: TGCGCCAGCAGCCAAGAATCAGGGCTCGGGGGGGCCAACGTCCTGACTTTC. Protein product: CASSQESGLGGANVLTF.

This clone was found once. DNA of the CDR3: TGTGCCAGCAGCCAGGCGGGAGCTGAAGCTTTCTTT. It specifies CASSQAGAEAFF. The chain uses TRBV16 and TRBJ1-1; no definite D call. V gave up 3 bases and J gave up 6 bases, with 8 bases separating them. This CDR3 has 12 amino acids. The germline V gene encodes CDR1 KGHSY and CDR2 FQNENV.